The sequence of this T cell receptor (beta chain) was determined in a study of cytomegalovirus exposure and HLA in healthy donors. A multiplex PCR was run with 60 Vbeta primers and 13 Jbeta primers. Libraries were prepared by immunoSEQ multiplex PCR; TCRdb keeps only in-frame clonotypes and omits some of them. This table holds roughly 96,000 clones, roughly 74% found once. The CDR3 is made up of 15 amino acids. V shed 6 bases and J shed 4 bases, with 19 bases lying between them. CDR1 is MNHEY, CDR2 SMNVEV, per germline (reference sequence). In its sample, this clone was seen a few times. The receptor was derived from a woman in her 70s in good health and CMV-seropositive. This chain uses TRBV27 with TRBJ2-7; D perhaps matches TRBD2 (6 bases). Sequenced: PBMCs. CDR3 DNA sequence: TGTGCCAGCAGCCTACTAGCAGGGAGCCGGTACGAGCAGTACTTC. Protein: CASSLLAGSRYEQYF.